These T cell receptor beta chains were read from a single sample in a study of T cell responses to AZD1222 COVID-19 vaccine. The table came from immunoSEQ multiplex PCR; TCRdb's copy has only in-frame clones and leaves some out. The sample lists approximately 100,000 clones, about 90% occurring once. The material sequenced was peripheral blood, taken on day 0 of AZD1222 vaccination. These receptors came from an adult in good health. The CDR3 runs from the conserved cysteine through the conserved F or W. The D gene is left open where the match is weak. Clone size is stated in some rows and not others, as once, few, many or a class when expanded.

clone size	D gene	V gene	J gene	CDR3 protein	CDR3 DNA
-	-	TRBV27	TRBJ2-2	CASSLSPGANTGELFF	TGTGCCAGCAGTTTATCGCCCGGAGCGAACACCGGGGAGCTGTTTTTT
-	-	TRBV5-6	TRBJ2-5	CASSFGVRETQYF	TGTGCCAGCAGCTTCGGCGTTCGGGAGACCCAGTACTTC
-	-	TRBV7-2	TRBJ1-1	CASSLRQVNTEAFF	TGTGCCAGCAGCCTCCGCCAGGTGAACACTGAAGCTTTCTTT
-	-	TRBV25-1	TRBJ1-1	CASSEWGETEAFF	TGTGCCAGCAGTGAATGGGGGGAAACTGAAGCTTTCTTT
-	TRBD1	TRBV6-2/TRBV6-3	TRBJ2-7	CASSYWGTVWEQYF	TGTGCCAGCAGTTACTGGGGGACAGTGTGGGAGCAGTACTTC
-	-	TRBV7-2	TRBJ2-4	CASSLGVAKNIQYF	TGTGCCAGCAGCTTAGGTGTAGCCAAAAACATTCAGTACTTC
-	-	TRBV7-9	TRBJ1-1	CASSEREDTEAFF	TGTGCCAGCAGTGAGCGGGAGGATACTGAAGCTTTCTTT
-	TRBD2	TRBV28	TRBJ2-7	CASSGGGRGLGYEQYF	TGTGCCAGCAGTGGTGGCGGGAGGGGGCTCGGGTACGAGCAGTACTTC
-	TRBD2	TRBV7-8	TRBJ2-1	CASSPLGGVNEQFF	TGTGCCAGCAGCCCCCTGGGAGGGGTGAATGAGCAGTTCTTC
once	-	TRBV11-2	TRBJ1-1	CASSLAGTLNTEAFF	TGTGCCAGCAGCTTAGCGGGCACCCTGAACACTGAAGCTTTCTTT
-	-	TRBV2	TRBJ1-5	CASSEEEYSNQPQHF	TGTGCCAGCAGTGAAGAGGAATATAGCAATCAGCCCCAGCATTTT
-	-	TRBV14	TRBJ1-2	CASSPRTNNYGYTF	TGTGCCAGCAGCCCTCGGACAAATAACTATGGCTACACCTTC
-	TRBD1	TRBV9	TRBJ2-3	CASSPGTGADTQYF	TGTGCCAGCAGCCCCGGGACAGGGGCAGATACGCAGTATTTT
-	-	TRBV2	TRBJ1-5	CASSPLDSNQPQHF	TGTGCCAGCAGTCCCCTAGATAGCAATCAGCCCCAGCATTTT
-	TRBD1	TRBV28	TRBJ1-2	CASSLPPGQGGYTF	TGTGCCAGCAGTTTACCTCCGGGACAGGGTGGCTACACCTTC
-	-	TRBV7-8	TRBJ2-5	CASRFGVPETQYF	TGTGCCAGCAGATTTGGGGTCCCCGAGACCCAGTACTTC
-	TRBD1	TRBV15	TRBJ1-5	CATSPSGTGNQPQHF	TGTGCCACCAGTCCTTCCGGGACAGGGAATCAGCCCCAGCATTTT
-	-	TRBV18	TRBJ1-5	CASSPQGQGDQPQHF	TGTGCCAGCTCACCACAGGGCCAGGGTGATCAGCCCCAGCATTTT
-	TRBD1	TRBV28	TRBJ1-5	CASSSTRGTGGYQPQHF	TGTGCCAGCAGTTCCACCAGGGGGACAGGGGGCTATCAGCCCCAGCATTTT
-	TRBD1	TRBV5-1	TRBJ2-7	CASSSPTGPAAEQYF	TGCGCCAGCAGCTCCCCGACAGGGCCGGCAGCCGAGCAGTACTTC
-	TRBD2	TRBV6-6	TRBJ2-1	CASSRTTSGQSSYNEQFF	TGTGCCAGCAGTCGGACAACTAGCGGGCAAAGCTCCTACAATGAGCAGTTCTTC
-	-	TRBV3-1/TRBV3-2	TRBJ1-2	CASSLPGRAGYTF	TGTGCCAGCAGCCTCCCCGGTAGGGCCGGCTACACCTTC
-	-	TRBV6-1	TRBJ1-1	CASSEVARGFGEAFF	TGTGCCAGCAGTGAAGTGGCCAGGGGATTCGGTGAAGCTTTCTTT
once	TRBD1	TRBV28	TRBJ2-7	CASSPNRGREQYF	TGTGCCAGCAGTCCAAACAGGGGGCGCGAGCAGTACTTC
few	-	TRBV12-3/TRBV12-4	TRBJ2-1	CASRIRGEQFF	TGTGCCAGCAGGATCAGGGGTGAGCAGTTCTTC
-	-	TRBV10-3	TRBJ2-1	CAISDGRNEQFF	TGTGCCATCAGTGATGGGCGGAATGAGCAGTTCTTC
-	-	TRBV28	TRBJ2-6	CASSFPTASGANVLTF	TGTGCCAGCAGTTTCCCGACAGCCTCTGGGGCCAACGTCCTGACTTTC
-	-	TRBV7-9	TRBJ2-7	CASMDVSDGQYF	TGTGCCAGCATGGACGTCTCCGACGGGCAGTACTTC
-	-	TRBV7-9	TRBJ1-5	CASNSRAGQPQHF	TGTGCCAGCAATTCGAGGGCTGGTCAGCCCCAGCATTTT
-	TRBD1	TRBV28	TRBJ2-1	CASSTIGQVYNEQFF	TGTGCCAGCAGTACAATCGGACAGGTTTACAATGAGCAGTTCTTC
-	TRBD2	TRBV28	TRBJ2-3	CATTRTSGRTDTQYF	TGTGCCACCACGCGGACTAGCGGGAGAACAGATACGCAGTATTTT
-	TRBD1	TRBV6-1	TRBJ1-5	CASREDREGSNQPQHF	TGTGCCAGCAGGGAAGACAGGGAGGGGAGCAATCAGCCCCAGCATTTT
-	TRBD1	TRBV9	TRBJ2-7	CASSRQGQAYEQYF	TGTGCCAGCAGCCGACAGGGACAGGCCTACGAGCAGTACTTC
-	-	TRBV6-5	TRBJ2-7	CASSYSERYEQYF	TGTGCCAGCAGTTACTCGGAAAGATACGAGCAGTACTTC
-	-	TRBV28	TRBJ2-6	CASSLWQGWGANVLTF	TGTGCCAGCAGTTTATGGCAGGGCTGGGGGGCCAACGTCCTGACTTTC
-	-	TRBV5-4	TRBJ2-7	CASSLESGYQQYF	TGTGCCAGCAGCTTGGAGTCTGGGTACCAGCAGTACTTC
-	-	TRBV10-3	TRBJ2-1	CAISEPNTARSYNEQFF	TGTGCCATCAGTGAGCCTAACACAGCGAGATCCTACAATGAGCAGTTCTTC
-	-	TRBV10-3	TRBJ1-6	CAIQLDTNSPLHF	TGTGCCATCCAGCTGGACACTAATTCACCCCTCCACTTT
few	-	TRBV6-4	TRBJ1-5	CASSDGAGGGPQHF	TGTGCCAGCAGTGATGGAGCTGGAGGGGGGCCCCAGCATTTT
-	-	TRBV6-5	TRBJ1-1	CASSTNTEAFF	TGTGCCAGCAGTACTAACACTGAAGCTTTCTTT
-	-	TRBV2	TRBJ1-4	CASSEALRRLNEKLFF	TGTGCCAGCAGTGAAGCGCTCCGACGGTTGAATGAAAAACTGTTTTTT